These 21 T cell receptor beta chains were sequenced from one sample in a study of cytomegalovirus exposure and HLA in healthy donors. The PCR used 60 Vbeta and 13 Jbeta primers. Profiled with immunoSEQ multiplex PCR; TCRdb holds only in-frame clones, not every one. The listing contains 100,000 to 150,000 clones. The sequenced sample was PBMCs. The receptors derive from a woman aged 40-49 years in good health and CMV-seropositive.

The chain joins TRBV19 to TRBJ1-5; 8 bases match TRBD1. Germline CDR1 and CDR2: LNHDA and SQIVND (reference sequence). CDR3 length equals 16 residues. Germline trimming cut 6 bases from V and 2 bases from J; bases unmatched to any gene: 9. This CDR3 reads CASSLQGAGGNQPQHF. The CDR3, as DNA: TGTGCCAGTAGCCTTCAGGGGGCAGGGGGCAATCAGCCCCAGCATTTT.

V is TRBV28 and J is TRBJ2-7; TRBD1 might be the D (5 bases). Trimming stripped 1 base from V and 3 bases from J, with 13 bases between. CDR3 size: 15 residues. Germline CDR1 and CDR2: MDHEN and SYDVKM. CDR3 coding DNA: TGTGCCAGCAGTTTATCGTCAGGGATCCTCTACGAGCAGTACTTC. Translated: CASSLSSGILYEQYF.

The chain joins TRBV28 to TRBJ2-7, with D maybe TRBD1 (6 bases). Per the germline V gene, CDR1 is MDHEN and CDR2 is SYDVKM. V lost 6 bases and J 6 bases, leaving 9 bases between the germline ends. The CDR3 has 11 amino acids. The CDR3 spells CASSTRGEQYF. CDR3 in DNA: TGTGCCAGCAGCACCAGGGGCGAGCAGTACTTC.

V usage is TRBV7-3 and J usage is TRBJ2-7; 8 bases are shared with TRBD2. This CDR3 comprises 15 residues. V dropped 3 bases and J dropped 0; count of bases not matched to a gene: 4. Per germline, CDR1 SGHTA and CDR2 FQGTGA. CDR3 residues: CASSFLAGSSYEQYF. As DNA, the CDR3 is TGTGCCAGCAGCTTCTTAGCGGGGAGCTCCTACGAGCAGTACTTC.

Comments on this clone: An end of the junction does not agree with germline; a read error may underlie this. The rearrangement joins TRBV7-2 to TRBJ2-2, with 10 bases matching TRBD1. The CDR3 length is 15 residues. CDR1 is SGHTA and CDR2 is FQGNSA in the germline V gene. The CDR3 DNA is TGTGCCAGCCGTAGACAGGGGGCGAAAACCGGGGAGCTGTTTTTT. Translation gives CASRRQGAKTGELFF.

The V call is TRBV11-1, the J call TRBJ2-1, with TRBD1 matching 8 bases. Germline values: CDR1 SGHAT, CDR2 FQDESV (reference sequence). This CDR3 spans 12 amino acids. J gave up 9 bases and V 11 bases, and 9 bases lay outside the gene matches. In nucleotides, the CDR3 is TGTGCCGGAGGGACAGGTAGGGGTGAGCAGTTCTTC. As protein: CAGGTGRGEQFF. Based on the CDR3 plus reference TRBV11-1 and TRBJ2-1, the full variable domain is EAEVAQSPRYKITEKSQAVAFWCDPISGHATLYWYRQILGQGPELLVQFQDESVVDDSQLPKDRFSAERLKGVDSTLKIQPAELGDSAMYLCAGGTGRGEQFFGPGTRLTVL.

The chain joins TRBV9 to TRBJ2-3; possible D gene TRBD2, 5 bases. Trimming removed 2 bases from V and 1 base from J, with 11 bases in between. The CDR3 is 15 residues long. CDR1 SGDLS and CDR2 YYNGEE come from the germline V gene. The CDR3, as DNA: TGTGCCAGCAGCGTCGGGGTTCTTCGCACAGATACGCAGTATTTT. It translates to CASSVGVLRTDTQYF.

The gene calls are TRBV6-5 and TRBJ2-7, with D tentatively TRBD1 (5 bases). The V and J ends lost 5 bases and 1 base respectively, with 12 bases between them. The CDR3 contains 14 residues. Germline V gene data show CDR1 as MNHEY and CDR2 as SVGAGI. Here the CDR3 DNA reads TGTGCCAGCAGTCCCCGACAGATTTCCTACGAGCAGTACTTC. Its protein product is CASSPRQISYEQYF.

This chain uses TRBV27 with TRBJ1-1, with D unresolved. CDR1 is MNHEY and CDR2 is SMNVEV in the germline V gene (reference sequence). This CDR3 is built from 15 residues. The germline V and J ends were trimmed by 1 base and 1 base, with 10 bases remaining between them. This chain's CDR3 is CASSLLGRQNTEAFF. CDR3 bases: TGTGCCAGCAGTTTATTGGGGAGACAGAACACTGAAGCTTTCTTT.

J is TRBJ2-7 and V is TRBV27; TRBD2 matches at 9 bases. Germline V gene data show CDR1 as MNHEY and CDR2 as SMNVEV (reference sequence). J gave up 0 bases and V 5 bases, and 2 bases lay outside the gene matches. The CDR3 covers 14 residues. The CDR3 protein is CASSELAGSYEQYF. The CDR3 nucleotides are TGTGCCAGCAGTGAACTAGCGGGCTCCTACGAGCAGTACTTC.

V gene TRBV18 combines with J gene TRBJ1-5; D gene uncertain. Between the trimmed V and J ends, which lost 3 bases and 0 bases, there was a span of 9 bases. CDR1 and CDR2 (germline): KGHSH, LQKENI. This CDR3 is 15 amino acids long. The CDR3, as DNA: TGTGCCAGCTCACCGAACCAGGCTAGCAATCAGCCCCAGCATTTT. The encoded protein is CASSPNQASNQPQHF.

The chain has TRBV10-3 and TRBJ2-5, with 10 bases lining up with TRBD2. After removal of 4 bases from V and 2 bases from J, the junction contained 1 base not matched to a gene. The germline CDR1 and CDR2 sequences are ENHRY and SYGVKD. The CDR3 is 14 residues long. In DNA, the CDR3 is TGTGCCATCAGTGTACTAGCGGGACAAGAGACCCAGTACTTC. It is translated as CAISVLAGQETQYF.

To note about this clone: This same CDR3 is encoded by further DNA sequences in the sample. The chain couples TRBV5-1 to TRBJ1-1; possibly TRBD1 for D (6 bases). V lost 1 base to trimming and J lost 0 bases, with 7 bases between them. The CDR3 has 14 residues. The V gene's germline CDR1 is SGHRS and CDR2 YFSETQ. The CDR3 here is CASSLTGMNTEAFF. The CDR3 nucleotides are TGCGCCAGCAGCTTGACAGGGATGAACACTGAAGCTTTCTTT.

This sequence joins TRBV7-3 and TRBJ1-1, with 8 nucleotides matching TRBD1. Germline V gene lookup returns CDR1 SGHTA and CDR2 FQGTGA. CDR3 length equals 14 residues. The trim removed 5 bases at V and 5 bases at J, leaving 7 bases unmatched. The CDR3 DNA is TGTGCCAGCAGCCTGGGACAGGCTTCGACTGAAGCTTTCTTT. This translates into CASSLGQASTEAFF.

The chain joins TRBV10-3 to TRBJ2-7; D uncertain. Germline CDR1 and CDR2: ENHRY and SYGVKD. Trimming shortened V by 2 bases and J by 4 bases, and 9 bases separated the two germline ends. This CDR3 has 13 amino acids. CDR3 nucleotides: TGTGCCATCAGTGAGGATAGTTCGTACGAGCAGTACTTC. This codes for CAISEDSSYEQYF.

The gene calls are TRBV10-3 and TRBJ2-2, with 14 bases lining up with TRBD2. V shed 7 bases and J 7 bases; nucleotides not matched to a gene: 8. The CDR3 runs 16 residues. CDR1 and CDR2 (germline): ENHRY, SYGVKD. For the CDR3, the DNA is TGTGCCATCAAGCCGGGACTAGCGGGAGTTAACGGGGAGCTGTTTTTT. As protein: CAIKPGLAGVNGELFF.

This chain joins TRBV28 and TRBJ1-1; a weak D match, TRBD1 (5 bases). Germline V gene data show CDR1 as MDHEN and CDR2 as SYDVKM. CDR3 length equals 11 residues. Deletions cut 4 bases from V and 5 bases from J, with 5 bases between. DNA for the CDR3: TGTGCCAGCAGTTACAGGACTGAAGCTTTCTTT. Translated, it gives CASSYRTEAFF.

The rearrangement uses TRBV6-6 and TRBJ2-6; D remains ambiguous. The germline V gene encodes CDR1 MNHNY and CDR2 SVGAGI (reference sequence). This CDR3 contains 15 residues. With 2 bases removed from V and 2 bases from J, the gap between germline ends came to 7 bases. The DNA for the CDR3 is TGTGCCAGCAGTTACGAGGCTACTGGGGCCAACGTCCTGACTTTC. It encodes CASSYEATGANVLTF.

This rearrangement joins TRBV6-1 to TRBJ2-5, with TRBD2 identical over 15 bases. The better agreement between TRBJ2-7 and the DNA end casts doubt on the J call. Germline assignment: CDR1 MNHNS and CDR2 SASEGT. The CDR3 is 18 amino acids. The CDR3 DNA reads TGTGCCAGCAGTGATTACGCCCGGACTAGCGGGAGGGGGGGCGAGCAGTACTTC. Its protein is CASSDYARTSGRGGEQYF.

V gene TRBV19 combines with J gene TRBJ1-1, with D possibly matching TRBD1 (6 bases). Germline V gene lookup returns CDR1 LNHDA and CDR2 SQIVND (reference sequence). The CDR3 is made up of 11 amino acids. V was pared by 6 bases and J by 11 bases, with 13 bases between. CDR3 sequence (DNA): TGTGCCAGTAGGGGAGGGGGGGGTGCTTTCTTT. Its translation: CASRGGGGAFF.

This chain connects TRBV29-1 to TRBJ2-5, with 9 bases fitting TRBD1. The junction had 4 bases not matched to a gene; V was cut back by 5 bases and J by 3 bases. The V gene's germline CDR1 is SQVTM and CDR2 ANQGSEA. The CDR3 runs to 13 residues. The CDR3 protein is CSVPRTGEETQYF. The DNA for the CDR3 is TGCAGCGTTCCCAGGACAGGGGAAGAGACCCAGTACTTC.